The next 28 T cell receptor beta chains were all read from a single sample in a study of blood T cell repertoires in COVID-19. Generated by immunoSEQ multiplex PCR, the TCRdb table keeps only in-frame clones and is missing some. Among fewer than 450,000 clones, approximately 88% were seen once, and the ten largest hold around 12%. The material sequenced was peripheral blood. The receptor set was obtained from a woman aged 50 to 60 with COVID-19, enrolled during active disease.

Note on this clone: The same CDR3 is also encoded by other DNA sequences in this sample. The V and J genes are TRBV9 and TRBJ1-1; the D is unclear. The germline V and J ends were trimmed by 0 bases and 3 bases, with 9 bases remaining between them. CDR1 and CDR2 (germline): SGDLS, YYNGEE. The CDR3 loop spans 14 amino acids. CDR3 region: CASSVGGGYTEAFF. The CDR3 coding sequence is TGTGCCAGCAGCGTAGGAGGTGGGTACACTGAAGCTTTCTTT.

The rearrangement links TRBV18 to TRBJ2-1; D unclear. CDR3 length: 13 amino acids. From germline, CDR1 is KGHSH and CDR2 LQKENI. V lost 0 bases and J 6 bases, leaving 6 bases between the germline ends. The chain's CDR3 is CASSPPAGNEQFF. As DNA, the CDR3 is TGTGCCAGCTCACCACCTGCAGGCAATGAGCAGTTCTTC.

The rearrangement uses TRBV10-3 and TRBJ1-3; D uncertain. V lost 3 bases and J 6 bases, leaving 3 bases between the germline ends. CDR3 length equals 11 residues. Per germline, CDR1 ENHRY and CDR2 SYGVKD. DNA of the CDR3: TGTGCCATCAGTGATCTAAACACCATATATTTT. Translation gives CAISDLNTIYF.

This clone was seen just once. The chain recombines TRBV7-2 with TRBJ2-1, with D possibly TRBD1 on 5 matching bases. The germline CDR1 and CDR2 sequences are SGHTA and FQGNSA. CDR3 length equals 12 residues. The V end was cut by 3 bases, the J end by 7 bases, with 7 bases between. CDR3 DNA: TGTGCCAGCAGCTTCCCAGGGAATGAGCAGTTCTTC. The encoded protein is CASSFPGNEQFF.

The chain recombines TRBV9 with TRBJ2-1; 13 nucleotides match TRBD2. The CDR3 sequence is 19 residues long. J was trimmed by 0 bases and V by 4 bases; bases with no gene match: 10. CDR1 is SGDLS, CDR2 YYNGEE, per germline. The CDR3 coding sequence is TGTGCCAGCAGCTCGCGGACTAGCGGGGGCGTTAGCTCCTACAATGAGCAGTTCTTC. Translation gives CASSSRTSGGVSSYNEQFF.

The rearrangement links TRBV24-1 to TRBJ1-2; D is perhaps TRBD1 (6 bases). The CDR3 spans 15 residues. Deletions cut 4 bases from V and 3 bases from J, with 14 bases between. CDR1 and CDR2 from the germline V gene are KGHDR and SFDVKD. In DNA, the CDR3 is TGTGCCACCAGTGACCCCAGGGACACCTACTATGGCTACACCTTC. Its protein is CATSDPRDTYYGYTF.

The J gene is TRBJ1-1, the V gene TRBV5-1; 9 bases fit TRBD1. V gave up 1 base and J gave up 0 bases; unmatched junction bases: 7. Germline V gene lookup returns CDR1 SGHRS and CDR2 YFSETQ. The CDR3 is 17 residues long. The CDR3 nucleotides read TGCGCCAGCAGCTTGACGCGACAGGGGGGGATGAACACTGAAGCTTTCTTT. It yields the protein CASSLTRQGGMNTEAFF. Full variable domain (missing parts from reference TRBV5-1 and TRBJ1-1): KAGVTQTPRYLIKTRGQQVTLSCSPISGHRSVSWYQQTPGQGLQFLFEYFSETQRNKGNFPGRFSGRQFSNSRSEMNVSTLELGDSALYLCASSLTRQGGMNTEAFFGQGTRLTVV.

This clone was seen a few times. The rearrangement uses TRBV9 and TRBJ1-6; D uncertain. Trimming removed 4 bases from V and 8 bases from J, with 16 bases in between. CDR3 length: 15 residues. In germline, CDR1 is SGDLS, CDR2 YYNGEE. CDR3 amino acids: CASSPGGGLDSPLHF. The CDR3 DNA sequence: TGTGCCAGCAGCCCCGGTGGAGGGCTCGATTCACCCCTCCACTTT.

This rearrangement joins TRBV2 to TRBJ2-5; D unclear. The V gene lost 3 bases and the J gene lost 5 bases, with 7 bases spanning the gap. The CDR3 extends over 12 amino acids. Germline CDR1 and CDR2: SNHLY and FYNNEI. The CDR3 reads CASSDEAETQYF. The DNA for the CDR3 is TGTGCCAGCAGTGACGAGGCTGAGACCCAGTACTTC.

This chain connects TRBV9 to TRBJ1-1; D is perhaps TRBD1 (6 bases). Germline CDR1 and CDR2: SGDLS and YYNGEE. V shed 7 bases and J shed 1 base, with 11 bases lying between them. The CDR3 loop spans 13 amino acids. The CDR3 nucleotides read TGTGCCAGCGGGAAACAGGGGAACACTGAAGCTTTCTTT. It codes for CASGKQGNTEAFF.

The CDR3 loop reads CAWTWGGGELFF. As DNA, the CDR3 is TGTGCCTGGACTTGGGGGGGCGGGGAGCTGTTTTTT. The chain combines TRBV30 with TRBJ2-2; 7 bases align to TRBD2. Trimming removed 4 bases from V and 7 bases from J; junction bases left unmatched: 3. The CDR3 is 12 amino acids. Looked up from germline, CDR1 is GTSNPN and CDR2 is SVGIG (reference sequence).

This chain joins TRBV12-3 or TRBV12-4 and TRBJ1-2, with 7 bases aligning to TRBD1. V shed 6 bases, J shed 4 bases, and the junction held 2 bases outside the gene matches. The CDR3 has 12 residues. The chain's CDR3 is CASSQGVYGYTF. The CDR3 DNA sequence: TGTGCCAGCAGCCAGGGGGTCTATGGCTACACCTTC.

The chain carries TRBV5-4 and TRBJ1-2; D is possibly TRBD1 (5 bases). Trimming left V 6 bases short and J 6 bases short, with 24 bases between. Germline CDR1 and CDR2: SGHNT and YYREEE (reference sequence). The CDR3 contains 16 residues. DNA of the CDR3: TGTGCCAGCACCACCTCACCCGGGACTCGGGTTGATGGCTACACCTTC. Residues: CASTTSPGTRVDGYTF.

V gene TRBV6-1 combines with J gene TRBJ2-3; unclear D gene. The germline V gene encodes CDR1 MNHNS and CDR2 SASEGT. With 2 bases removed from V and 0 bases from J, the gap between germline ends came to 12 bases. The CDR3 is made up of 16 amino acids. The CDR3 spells CASSESADPSTDTQYF. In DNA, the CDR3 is TGTGCCAGCAGTGAATCTGCGGATCCTAGCACAGATACGCAGTATTTT.

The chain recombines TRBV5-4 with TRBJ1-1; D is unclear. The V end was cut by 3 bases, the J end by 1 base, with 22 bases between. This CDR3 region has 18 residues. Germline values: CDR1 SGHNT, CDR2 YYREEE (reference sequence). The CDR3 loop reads CASSSPNSPLRKNTEAFF. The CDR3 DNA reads TGTGCCAGCAGCTCCCCGAACAGCCCCTTAAGAAAGAACACTGAAGCTTTCTTT.

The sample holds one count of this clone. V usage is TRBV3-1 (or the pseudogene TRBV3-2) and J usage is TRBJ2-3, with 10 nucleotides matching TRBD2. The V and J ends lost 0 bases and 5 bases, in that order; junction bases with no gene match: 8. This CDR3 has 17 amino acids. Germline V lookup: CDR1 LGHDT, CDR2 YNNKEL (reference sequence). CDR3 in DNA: TGTGCCAGCAGCCAAGATCCCAGCGGGGGGGCCGGAGATACGCAGTATTTT. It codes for CASSQDPSGGAGDTQYF.

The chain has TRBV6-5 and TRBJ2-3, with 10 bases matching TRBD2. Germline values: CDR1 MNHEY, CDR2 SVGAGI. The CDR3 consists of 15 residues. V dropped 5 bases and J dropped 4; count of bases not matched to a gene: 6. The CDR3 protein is CASSLSGGPSDTQYF. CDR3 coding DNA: TGTGCCAGCAGTCTTAGCGGGGGGCCCTCAGATACGCAGTATTTT.

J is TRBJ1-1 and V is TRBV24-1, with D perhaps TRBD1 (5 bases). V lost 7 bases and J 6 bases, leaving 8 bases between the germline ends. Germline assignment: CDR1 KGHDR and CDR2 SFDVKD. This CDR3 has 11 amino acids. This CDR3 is CATRVGAEAFF. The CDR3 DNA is TGTGCCACCAGGGTAGGGGCTGAAGCTTTCTTT.

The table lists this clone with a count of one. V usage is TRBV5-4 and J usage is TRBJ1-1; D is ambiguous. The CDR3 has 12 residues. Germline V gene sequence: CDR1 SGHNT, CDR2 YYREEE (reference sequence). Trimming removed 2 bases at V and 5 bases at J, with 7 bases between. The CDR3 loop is CASSLSGTEAFF. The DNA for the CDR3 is TGTGCCAGCAGCTTATCGGGGACTGAAGCTTTCTTT.

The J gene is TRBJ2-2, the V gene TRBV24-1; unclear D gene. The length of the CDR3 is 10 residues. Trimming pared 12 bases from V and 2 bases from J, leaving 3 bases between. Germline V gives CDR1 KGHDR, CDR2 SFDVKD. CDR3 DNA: TGTGCCCCTAACACCGGGGAGCTGTTTTTT. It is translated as CAPNTGELFF.

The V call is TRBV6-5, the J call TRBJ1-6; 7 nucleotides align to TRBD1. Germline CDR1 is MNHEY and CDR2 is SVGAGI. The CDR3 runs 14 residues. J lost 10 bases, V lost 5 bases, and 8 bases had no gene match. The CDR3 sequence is CASSTADRESPLHF. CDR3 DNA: TGTGCCAGCAGTACCGCCGACAGGGAATCACCCCTCCACTTT.

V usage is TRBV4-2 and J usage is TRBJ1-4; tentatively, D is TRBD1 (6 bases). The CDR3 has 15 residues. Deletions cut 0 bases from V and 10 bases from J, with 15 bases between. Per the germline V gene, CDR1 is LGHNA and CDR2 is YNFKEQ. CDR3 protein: CASSQDGRGEGKLFF. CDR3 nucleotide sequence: TGTGCCAGCAGCCAAGATGGCAGGGGAGAGGGAAAACTGTTTTTT.

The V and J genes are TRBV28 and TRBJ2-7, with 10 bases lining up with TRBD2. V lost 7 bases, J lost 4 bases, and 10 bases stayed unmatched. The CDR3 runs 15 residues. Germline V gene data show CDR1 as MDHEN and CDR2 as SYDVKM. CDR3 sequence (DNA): TGTGCCAGCACGGCGTGGACTAGCGGAAAATACGAGCAGTACTTC. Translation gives CASTAWTSGKYEQYF.

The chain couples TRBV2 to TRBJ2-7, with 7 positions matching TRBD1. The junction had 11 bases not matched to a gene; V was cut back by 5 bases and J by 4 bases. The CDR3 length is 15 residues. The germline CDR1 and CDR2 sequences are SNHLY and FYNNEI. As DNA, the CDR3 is TGTGCCAGCAGTCATACCCAAGGGACAGATTACGAGCAGTACTTC. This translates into CASSHTQGTDYEQYF.

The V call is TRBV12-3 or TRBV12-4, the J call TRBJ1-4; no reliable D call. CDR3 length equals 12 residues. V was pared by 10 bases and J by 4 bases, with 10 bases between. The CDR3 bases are TGTGCCATCCGGCGGGTTAATGAAAAACTGTTTTTT. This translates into CAIRRVNEKLFF.

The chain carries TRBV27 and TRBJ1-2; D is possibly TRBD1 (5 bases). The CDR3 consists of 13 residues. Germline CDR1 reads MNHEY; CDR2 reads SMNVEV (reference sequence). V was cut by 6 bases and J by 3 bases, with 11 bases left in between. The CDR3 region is CASRGGGHYGYTF. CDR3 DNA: TGTGCCAGCAGGGGGGGAGGCCACTATGGCTACACCTTC.

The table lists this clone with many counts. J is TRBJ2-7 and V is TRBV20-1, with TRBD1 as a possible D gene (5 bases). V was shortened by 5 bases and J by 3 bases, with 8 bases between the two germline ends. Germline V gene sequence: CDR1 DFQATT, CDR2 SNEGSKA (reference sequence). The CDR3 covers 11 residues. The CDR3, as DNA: TGCAGTGCTTTCACAGGCTACGAGCAGTACTTC. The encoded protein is CSAFTGYEQYF.

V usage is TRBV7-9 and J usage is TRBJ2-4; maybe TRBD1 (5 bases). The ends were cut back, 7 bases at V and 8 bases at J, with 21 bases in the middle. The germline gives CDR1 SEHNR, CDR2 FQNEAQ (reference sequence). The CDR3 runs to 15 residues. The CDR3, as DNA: TGTGCCAGCAAAAAAGGGGTTGGTTTAGGCGACATTCAGTACTTC. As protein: CASKKGVGLGDIQYF.